Sequencing of this T cell receptor beta chain was carried out in a study of T cell repertoires in cytomegalovirus infection. About the research overall: Recently identified HLA-C-restricted CMV epitopes and well-studied HLA-B-restricted CMV epitopes were used by the study. Public TCR beta signature analysis indicated the presence of both CMV infection and matching HLA type.

TCRdb fed the reads into MiXCR, producing one record per CDR3 protein. The sample lists 300,000 to 400,000 distinct CDR3 sequences; 25% to 30% were seen once. Study conclusions and caveats: People with CMV and the relevant HLA were identified by cumulative public TCR beta family frequency. Ex vivo responses were dominated by HLA-C-restricted CMV-specific TCR beta clonotypes.

This clonotype showed up just a few times. Its specificity is not known. V shed 2 bases and J shed 2 bases, with 10 bases lying between them. CDR1 and CDR2 (germline): SGHNT, YYREEE (reference sequence). The CDR3 has 14 residues. V and J are TRBV5-4 and TRBJ1-2, with D possibly TRBD1 on 6 matching bases. The sequencing here drew on cultured PBMCs, taken from culture after CMV antigen stimulation. The source of this sequence is a human donor in good health (CMV status not recorded). Some clones in this sample may be carry-over from other donors' samples. CDR3 in amino acids: CASSLPTGNYGYTF. CDR3 DNA: TGTGCCAGCAGCTTACCAACAGGGAACTATGGCTACACCTTC.